The rows below give T cell receptor beta chains drawn from one sample of a study of identical twins. TCRdb reanalysed the 5' RACE reads using MiXCR and keeps one entry per CDR3 protein. Altogether 300,000 to 350,000 distinct CDR3 sequences are present, approximately 13% being singletons, with the ten largest covering approximately 7.5%. This sample also belongs to another study, concerning yellow fever vaccine responses in identical twins.

Material for sequencing was CD8+ T cells sorted from blood. Receptor source: a woman aged 18-29 years in good health. The CDR3 runs from the conserved cysteine through the conserved F or W. Fields, in order: J gene, V gene, CDR3 protein.

j_call: TRBJ2-1
v_call: TRBV9
cdr3_aa: CASSPGIQIGPYNEQFF

j_call: TRBJ2-3
v_call: TRBV11-2
cdr3_aa: CASSLSRDRTDTQYF

j_call: TRBJ2-5
v_call: TRBV4-1
cdr3_aa: CASSLRLDLDREETQYF

j_call: TRBJ2-5
v_call: TRBV9
cdr3_aa: CASSVGGAAQETQYF

j_call: TRBJ2-3
v_call: TRBV28
cdr3_aa: CASSLSVNGGQYF

j_call: TRBJ2-3
v_call: TRBV28
cdr3_aa: CASSLMELAVSDTQYF

j_call: TRBJ2-1
v_call: TRBV6-1
cdr3_aa: CASSGGDRGSAGGYYNEQFF

j_call: TRBJ1-2
v_call: TRBV15
cdr3_aa: CATSTTGFGYTF

j_call: TRBJ2-1
v_call: TRBV12-3/TRBV12-4
cdr3_aa: CASSTGGSWDEQFF

j_call: TRBJ1-1
v_call: TRBV20-1
cdr3_aa: CSAGTESNTEAFF

j_call: TRBJ1-4
v_call: TRBV29-1
cdr3_aa: CSVARDLGGEKLFF

j_call: TRBJ2-1
v_call: TRBV29-1
cdr3_aa: CSVAAASYNEQFF

j_call: TRBJ2-3
v_call: TRBV20-1
cdr3_aa: CSASGLEFTDTQYF

j_call: TRBJ2-3
v_call: TRBV20-1
cdr3_aa: CSALPGLARTDTQYF

j_call: TRBJ1-5
v_call: TRBV7-9
cdr3_aa: CASSSDRVRNQPQHF

j_call: TRBJ2-2
v_call: TRBV12-3/TRBV12-4
cdr3_aa: CASSFPAGTGELFF

j_call: TRBJ2-2
v_call: TRBV6-2/TRBV6-3
cdr3_aa: CASNPSGRGGTGELFF

j_call: TRBJ1-3
v_call: TRBV7-9
cdr3_aa: CASSRGALVGNTIYF

j_call: TRBJ2-5
v_call: TRBV6-5
cdr3_aa: CASNSGVQETQYF

j_call: TRBJ2-1
v_call: TRBV4-1
cdr3_aa: CASSSSGQSSYNEQFF

j_call: TRBJ2-3
v_call: TRBV20-1
cdr3_aa: CSARESWDSGTDTQYF

j_call: TRBJ2-1
v_call: TRBV2
cdr3_aa: CASSEATGVGYNEQFF

j_call: TRBJ2-3
v_call: TRBV3-1
cdr3_aa: CASSQFSRGVTDTQYF

j_call: TRBJ2-1
v_call: TRBV7-8
cdr3_aa: CASSSKSSGGPDEQFF

j_call: TRBJ2-1
v_call: TRBV3-1
cdr3_aa: CASSQDPGVTYNEQFF

j_call: TRBJ2-2
v_call: TRBV9
cdr3_aa: CASSGTSGTNTGELFF

j_call: TRBJ2-7
v_call: TRBV6-1
cdr3_aa: CASSEALGARSDEQYF

j_call: TRBJ1-2
v_call: TRBV5-1
cdr3_aa: CASSKEFDSYGYTF

j_call: TRBJ1-2
v_call: TRBV6-4
cdr3_aa: CASSDLRNHYGYTF

j_call: TRBJ1-4
v_call: TRBV2
cdr3_aa: CASTDGGANEKLFF

j_call: TRBJ2-6
v_call: TRBV24-1
cdr3_aa: CATGTHSGANVLTF

j_call: TRBJ2-3
v_call: TRBV20-1
cdr3_aa: CSVAGGTDTQYF

j_call: TRBJ2-7
v_call: TRBV12-3/TRBV12-4
cdr3_aa: CASSGRGSSYEQYF

j_call: TRBJ2-3
v_call: TRBV5-1
cdr3_aa: CASTETRSTDTQYF

j_call: TRBJ2-4
v_call: TRBV7-9
cdr3_aa: CASSPRQGGNIQYF

j_call: TRBJ2-1
v_call: TRBV4-1
cdr3_aa: CASSGVQTWGSYNEQFF

j_call: TRBJ1-2
v_call: TRBV5-4
cdr3_aa: CASSMDEAYGYTF

j_call: TRBJ2-7
v_call: TRBV20-1
cdr3_aa: CSARNLRTSGLYEQYF

j_call: TRBJ1-5
v_call: TRBV28
cdr3_aa: CASSRDRLIQPQHF

j_call: TRBJ2-5
v_call: TRBV9
cdr3_aa: CASSVGPAPQYF

j_call: TRBJ1-4
v_call: TRBV28
cdr3_aa: CASSHRTSRGNEKLFF

j_call: TRBJ2-3
v_call: TRBV11-1
cdr3_aa: CASSFPGAAGGSTDTQYF

j_call: TRBJ1-3
v_call: TRBV4-1
cdr3_aa: CASSRLEIRVSGNTIYF

j_call: TRBJ2-7
v_call: TRBV28
cdr3_aa: CASVTSGSTHEQYF

j_call: TRBJ2-5
v_call: TRBV7-9
cdr3_aa: CASSIRWFAETQYF

j_call: TRBJ2-2
v_call: TRBV5-1
cdr3_aa: CASSVTGTGELFF

j_call: TRBJ2-5
v_call: TRBV4-1
cdr3_aa: CASSQASGGRETQYF

j_call: TRBJ2-3
v_call: TRBV12-3/TRBV12-4
cdr3_aa: CASNRAGVTDTQYF

j_call: TRBJ2-7
v_call: TRBV29-1
cdr3_aa: CSVGGVNEQYF

j_call: TRBJ2-7
v_call: TRBV2
cdr3_aa: CASSDPDRPSPYEQYF

j_call: TRBJ2-1
v_call: TRBV12-3/TRBV12-4
cdr3_aa: CASSFPARNNEQFF